A single sample gave rise to the 30 T cell receptor beta chains below, sequenced in a study of long-term antiretroviral therapy in people with HIV. The assay, immunoSEQ v3.0, was run at survey level. This table comes from immunoSEQ multiplex PCR, and its TCRdb copy is limited to in-frame clones, with some not included. In the table there are roughly 30,000 clones, 80% to 85% of which are singletons. Sample: unsorted PBMCs, taken 2.7 to 2.8 years after starting antiretroviral therapy. The receptors were gathered from a man aged 30 to 45 with HIV.

V usage is TRBV7-2 and J usage is TRBJ2-7; D gene uncertain. In germline, CDR1 is SGHTA, CDR2 FQGNSA. The CDR3 spans 13 residues. Trimming pared 5 bases from V and 6 bases from J, leaving 14 bases between. CDR3 bases: TGTGCCAGCAGCCCTTTTTCCCTGGGCGAGCAGTACTTC. Translation gives CASSPFSLGEQYF.

The J gene is TRBJ2-5, the V gene TRBV7-2, with D possibly matching TRBD2 (5 bases). Germline assignment: CDR1 SGHTA and CDR2 FQGNSA. With 1 base removed from V and 12 bases from J, the gap between germline ends came to 15 bases. The CDR3 consists of 13 residues. The CDR3 nucleotides read TGTGCCAGCAGCTTAGTAGAGGGCGCAGCTAAGTACTTC. It is translated as CASSLVEGAAKYF.

The chain recombines TRBV5-4 with TRBJ2-3; 13 nucleotides line up with TRBD2. Germline CDR1 reads SGHNT; CDR2 reads YYREEE (reference sequence). V lost 4 bases to trimming and J lost 7 bases; unmatched junction nucleotides: 9. The CDR3 is 16 residues long. The CDR3 DNA is TGTGCCAGCAGCCTACTTACTAGCGGGGGGGCCAATACGCAGTATTTT. Protein sequence: CASSLLTSGGANTQYF.

This clone was recorded a few times. In DNA form, the CDR3 reads TGTGCCAGCAGAGGTACTGGCAATCAGCCCCAGCATTTT. This codes for CASRGTGNQPQHF. The rearrangement joins TRBV2 to TRBJ1-5; D gene ambiguous. Trimming pared 6 bases from V and 2 bases from J, leaving 8 bases between. This CDR3 comprises 13 residues. The germline CDR1 and CDR2 sequences are SNHLY and FYNNEI. The full variable domain, rest sourced from reference TRBV2 and TRBJ1-5, is EPEVTQTPSHQVTQMGQEVILRCVPISNHLYFYWYRQILGQKVEFLVSFYNNEISEKSEIFDDQFSVERPDGSNFTLKIRSTKLEDSAMYFCASRGTGNQPQHFGDGTRLSIL.

This clone was observed once. The chain joins TRBV29-1 to TRBJ2-7; TRBD2 is a possible D gene (5 bases). Germline V gene sequence: CDR1 SQVTM, CDR2 ANQGSEA. Trimming left V 5 bases short and J 3 bases short, with 8 bases between. The CDR3 totals 11 residues. The CDR3 reads CSVNRDYEQYF. For the CDR3, the DNA is TGCAGCGTTAACCGGGACTACGAGCAGTACTTC.

The chain couples TRBV5-1 to TRBJ2-7; the D gene could be TRBD1 or TRBD2 (5 bases each). The V gene's germline CDR1 is SGHRS and CDR2 YFSETQ. V lost 4 bases and J lost 7, with 21 bases in between. The CDR3 runs 15 residues. The CDR3 protein is CASSPNAGGGGEQYF. DNA of the CDR3: TGCGCCAGCAGCCCCAACGCTGGGGGTGGTGGGGAGCAGTACTTC.

This sequence joins TRBV7-8 and TRBJ2-7, with 8 nucleotides matching TRBD1. This CDR3 has 15 amino acids. Trimming at V came to 0 bases and at J to 3 bases, leaving 4 bases not matched to a gene. Germline loops: CDR1 SGHVS, CDR2 FQNEAQ. CDR3 DNA sequence: TGTGCCAGCAGCTTAGCCGCCACAGGGGGCTACGAGCAGTACTTC. Its protein product is CASSLAATGGYEQYF.

The chain combines TRBV4-1 with TRBJ2-7, with 12 nucleotides matching TRBD2. The CDR3 length is 15 residues. V was pared by 5 bases and J by 3 bases, with 5 bases of the junction left unmatched. Germline V gene data show CDR1 as MGHRA and CDR2 as YSYEKL. The CDR3 region has the DNA TGCGCCAGCAGCATTACTAGCGGGGGGTTCTACGAGCAGTACTTC. It is translated as CASSITSGGFYEQYF.

J is TRBJ2-1 and V is TRBV5-6, with 8 bases that match TRBD2. Germline-derived CDR1 and CDR2 are SGHDT and YYEEEE. V was pared by 4 bases and J by 4 bases, with 4 bases of the junction left unmatched. The CDR3 is made up of 14 amino acids. In DNA form, the CDR3 reads TGTGCCAGCAGCGGGACTAGATCATACAATGAGCAGTTCTTC. Amino acid sequence: CASSGTRSYNEQFF.

The CDR3 DNA reads as TGTGCCTGGAGTGTATTCGGGACAGGAAGTAATGAAAAACTGTTTTTT. Translation: CAWSVFGTGSNEKLFF. This rearrangement joins TRBV30 to TRBJ1-4, with 8 bases fitting TRBD1. The V segment lost 0 bases and the J segment 4 bases; nucleotides outside the gene matches: 7. The germline V gene encodes CDR1 GTSNPN and CDR2 SVGIG (reference sequence). The CDR3 is 16 residues long.

The rearrangement joins TRBV5-1 to TRBJ1-3; the D is unclear. The germline CDR1 and CDR2 sequences are SGHRS and YFSETQ. The CDR3 runs to 15 residues. Trimming pared 0 bases from V and 0 bases from J, leaving 7 bases between. The chain's CDR3 is CASSLAQTSGNTIYF. The CDR3 DNA follows: TGCGCCAGCAGCTTGGCTCAGACCTCTGGAAACACCATATATTTT.

The CDR3 reads CASSELGGRLQETQYF. The CDR3, as DNA: TGTGCCAGCAGTGAATTGGGGGGACGACTCCAAGAGACCCAGTACTTC. The V call is TRBV6-1, the J call TRBJ2-5; tentatively, D is TRBD2 (6 bases). The V gene's germline CDR1 is MNHNS and CDR2 SASEGT. The CDR3 covers 16 residues. Trimming pared 2 bases from V and 1 base from J, leaving 14 bases between.

CDR3 sequence (DNA): TGTGCCAGTGCCCGGGGTTACACTGAAGCTTTCTTT. Translating it yields CASARGYTEAFF. The chain is built from TRBV25-1 and TRBJ1-1; no definite D call. Germline V lookup: CDR1 MGHDK, CDR2 SYGVNS. Trimming removed 9 bases from V and 3 bases from J, with 11 bases in between. CDR3 size: 12 residues.

Here the CDR3 reads CASSFSYRKGYF. The CDR3 DNA reads TGTGCCAGCAGCTTTAGTTATAGAAAAGGGTACTTC. The gene calls are TRBV12-1 and TRBJ2-7. TRBV12-1 is flagged as a pseudogene. The CDR3 has 12 residues.

The chain uses TRBV7-9 and TRBJ2-1, with D tentatively TRBD2 (6 bases). The germline V and J ends were trimmed by 1 base and 9 bases, with 7 bases remaining between them. There are 12 residues in the CDR3. Germline V gives CDR1 SEHNR, CDR2 FQNEAQ (reference sequence). The CDR3, as DNA: TGTGCCAGCAGCTTAGGGAGGGGTGAGCAGTTCTTC. Amino acid sequence: CASSLGRGEQFF.

This clone was observed a few times. The rearrangement uses TRBV30 and TRBJ2-2; D possibly corresponds to TRBD2 (5 bases). Looked up from germline, CDR1 is GTSNPN and CDR2 is SVGIG (reference sequence). Trimming took off 2 bases at V and 5 bases at J, with 15 bases between the two ends. This CDR3 spans 15 amino acids. CDR3 protein: CAWSPAERETGELFF. CDR3 in DNA: TGTGCCTGGAGTCCAGCGGAAAGAGAAACCGGGGAGCTGTTTTTT.

The sample holds a few counts of this clone. This chain uses TRBV7-2 with TRBJ2-7, with D perhaps assigned TRBD1 or TRBD2 (7 bases each). V lost 5 bases and J 5 bases, leaving 19 bases between the germline ends. The CDR3 totals 15 residues. Germline CDR1 reads SGHTA; CDR2 reads FQGNSA. The CDR3 region is CASSLGTVGGDEQYF. CDR3 nucleotide sequence: TGTGCCAGCAGCCTCGGGACAGTGGGGGGGGACGAGCAGTACTTC.

V and J are TRBV7-8 and TRBJ1-2; 7 positions match TRBD1. V shed 5 bases and J 8 bases; nucleotides not matched to a gene: 8. Germline CDR1 SGHVS, CDR2 FQNEAQ. CDR3 length equals 13 residues. This CDR3 is CASSRQGDGGYTF. CDR3 nucleotides: TGTGCCAGCAGCCGACAGGGAGACGGGGGCTACACCTTC. Variable domain in full (rest from reference TRBV7-8 and TRBJ1-2): GAGVSQSPRYKVAKRGQDVALRCDPISGHVSLFWYQQALGQGPEFLTYFQNEAQLDKSGLPSDRFFAERPEGSVSTLKIQRTQQEDSAVYLCASSRQGDGGYTFGSGTRLTVV.

This clone was seen a handful of times. The chain links TRBV5-4 to TRBJ1-6; TRBD1 might be the D (6 bases). The CDR3 has 14 residues. Trimming removed 5 bases from V and 2 bases from J, with 8 bases in between. Germline values: CDR1 SGHNT, CDR2 YYREEE (reference sequence). The CDR3 here is CASRGGPYNSPLHF. CDR3 nucleotides: TGTGCCAGCAGGGGGGGCCCCTATAATTCACCCCTCCACTTT.

The V gene is TRBV9, the J gene TRBJ1-2; D unclear. Trimming removed 0 bases at V and 2 bases at J, with 11 bases between. The CDR3 has 15 amino acids. CDR1 is SGDLS and CDR2 is YYNGEE in the germline V gene. CDR3: CASSVDGRANYGYTF. In nucleotides, the CDR3 is TGTGCCAGCAGCGTAGATGGAAGGGCCAACTATGGCTACACCTTC. Full variable domain (missing parts from reference TRBV9 and TRBJ1-2): DSGVTQTPKHLITATGQRVTLRCSPRSGDLSVYWYQQSLDQGLQFLIQYYNGEERAKGNILERFSAQQFPDLHSELNLSSLELGDSALYFCASSVDGRANYGYTFGSGTRLTVV.

The chain links TRBV19 to TRBJ2-7; no definite D call. The V end was cut by 3 bases, the J end by 3 bases, with 12 bases between. Germline V gene lookup returns CDR1 LNHDA and CDR2 SQIVND (reference sequence). This CDR3 comprises 14 residues. The CDR3 sequence: CASSISVPSYEQYF. The CDR3 bases are TGTGCCAGTAGTATTTCGGTGCCCAGCTACGAGCAGTACTTC. The whole variable domain, remainder taken from reference TRBV19 and TRBJ2-7, is DGGITQSPKYLFRKEGQNVTLSCEQNLNHDAMYWYRQDPGQGLRLIYYSQIVNDFQKGDIAEGYSVSREKKESFPLTVTSAQKNPTAFYLCASSISVPSYEQYFGPGTRLTVT.

The chain is built from TRBV27 and TRBJ2-7; D is ambiguous. The V gene lost 5 bases and the J gene lost 1 base, with 12 bases spanning the gap. CDR1 is MNHEY, CDR2 SMNVEV, per germline (reference sequence). This CDR3 spans 14 amino acids. The CDR3 reads CASSPSHGSYEQYF. The CDR3 DNA reads TGTGCCAGCAGTCCTTCCCATGGGTCCTACGAGCAGTACTTC.

This clone occurred once. The chain uses TRBV13 and TRBJ2-7; 10 bases align to TRBD1. CDR1 and CDR2 (germline): PRHDT, FYEKMQ (reference sequence). The CDR3 covers 12 residues. The trim removed 5 bases at V and 13 bases at J, leaving 8 bases unmatched. CDR3 loop: CASSLGTGDRYF. The CDR3 DNA reads TGTGCCAGCAGCCTCGGGACAGGGGACAGATACTTC.

The chain links TRBV7-2 to TRBJ2-7; the D gene could be TRBD1 or TRBD2 (5 bases each). Germline CDR1 reads SGHTA; CDR2 reads FQGNSA. This CDR3 region has 17 residues. Trimming shortened V by 5 bases and J by 4 bases, and 24 bases separated the two germline ends. CDR3: CASSQGGSGLKQYEQYF. The CDR3 DNA reads TGTGCCAGCAGCCAGGGTGGGAGCGGTCTAAAACAGTACGAGCAGTACTTC.

The chain uses TRBV7-2 and TRBJ2-7; TRBD2 matches at 11 bases. Germline-derived CDR1 and CDR2 are SGHTA and FQGNSA. This CDR3 is 13 amino acids long. The V segment lost 5 bases and the J segment 6 bases; nucleotides outside the gene matches: 3. The CDR3 DNA sequence: TGTGCCAGCAGCCAGGGACTAGCGGCCGAGCAGTACTTC. It is translated as CASSQGLAAEQYF.

The chain couples TRBV9 to TRBJ1-2; the match to TRBD1 covers 7 bases. The CDR3 totals 15 residues. J lost 3 bases, V lost 4 bases, and 9 bases had no gene match. CDR1 SGDLS and CDR2 YYNGEE come from the germline V gene. The CDR3 nucleotides read TGTGCCAGCAGCCTAGAGGGCAGGGGGGACTATGGCTACACCTTC. It specifies CASSLEGRGDYGYTF.

The chain joins TRBV5-1 to TRBJ2-4; a possible D gene is TRBD1 (7 bases). Germline V gene data show CDR1 as SGHRS and CDR2 as YFSETQ. The CDR3 totals 20 residues. The V end was cut by 3 bases, the J end by 1 base, with 26 bases between. This chain's CDR3 is CASSSSTGAPGGRAKNIQYF. The CDR3 DNA reads as TGCGCCAGCAGCTCCTCCACAGGGGCTCCAGGGGGGAGGGCCAAAAACATTCAGTACTTC.

The V and J genes are TRBV6-4 and TRBJ2-3; D is uncertain. This CDR3 has 13 amino acids. Germline assignment: CDR1 MRHNA and CDR2 SNTAGT. V shed 0 bases and J shed 2 bases, with 3 bases lying between them. Here the CDR3 DNA reads TGTGCCAGCAGTGACTCGCCCACAGATACGCAGTATTTT. Translating gives CASSDSPTDTQYF.

The gene calls are TRBV7-9 and TRBJ2-7; no reliable D call. CDR3 length equals 12 residues. In germline, CDR1 is SEHNR, CDR2 FQNEAQ (reference sequence). Trimming shortened V by 3 bases and J by 3 bases, and 6 bases separated the two germline ends. This CDR3 is CASSFTNYEQYF. As DNA, the CDR3 is TGTGCCAGCAGCTTTACTAACTACGAGCAGTACTTC.

The V and J genes are TRBV29-1 and TRBJ2-7; D unclear. The CDR3 is 12 residues long. In germline, CDR1 is SQVTM, CDR2 ANQGSEA. V lost 4 bases, J lost 0 bases, and 7 bases lay in between. The CDR3 spells CSVVISSYEQYF. The CDR3 bases are TGCAGCGTTGTTATCAGCTCCTACGAGCAGTACTTC.